Described below is a single TCR beta chain sequence and its context. The antigen this receptor binds is unknown. Base qualities are not provided; no much larger clone lies one nucleotide away. The library was built by means of RT-PCR. The data were produced on a NextSeq 550. TCRdb redid the processing of the public reads, applying fastp at Q25 and MiXCR, and retained in-frame beta chains. Identical CDR3 protein sequences are pooled into one entry, listed with their most common genes and DNA. The sample has approximately 430,000 distinct CDR3 sequences on record, roughly 17% of them singletons. Roughly 7.2% of the sample is taken by the ten largest. Trimming takes 6 bases from V and 6 bases from J, and the germline ends sit 9 bases apart. The CDR3 runs 12 residues from the cysteine to the phenylalanine. The retained sequence is limited to the CDR3, 36 bases, with the frame set at the first base. The entry originates in a study of patients and donors after allogeneic stem cell transplantation (TCRdb year 2020).

This TCR came from a human donor who was either an allogeneic HSCT recipient or a stem cell or donor lymphocyte infusion donor (not recorded which). It is not recorded whose cells these are; they may come from a transplant donor. Source material: blood, either unsorted or a sorted T cell fraction (not recorded which). This chain is built from TRBV12-3 or TRBV12-4 and TRBJ2-1; no D gene call is confident. The DNA sequence follows: TGTGCCAGCAGGGCCCTACTCAATGAGCAGTTCTTC. Translated, it reads CASRALLNEQFF.